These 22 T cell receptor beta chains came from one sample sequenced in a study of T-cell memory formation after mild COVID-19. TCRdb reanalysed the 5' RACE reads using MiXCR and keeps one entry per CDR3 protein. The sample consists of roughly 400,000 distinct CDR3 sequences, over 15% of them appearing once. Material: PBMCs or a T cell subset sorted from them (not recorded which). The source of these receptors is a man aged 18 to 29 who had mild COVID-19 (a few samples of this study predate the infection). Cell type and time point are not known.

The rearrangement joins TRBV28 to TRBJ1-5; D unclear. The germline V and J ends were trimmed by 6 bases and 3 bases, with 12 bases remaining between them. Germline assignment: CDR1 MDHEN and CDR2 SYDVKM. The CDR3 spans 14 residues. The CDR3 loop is CASRYGGDNQPQHF. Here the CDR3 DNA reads TGTGCCAGCAGGTACGGAGGCGACAATCAGCCCCAGCATTTT.

As DNA, the CDR3 is TGTGCCAGCAGCTCAGCCCCCTACGAGCAGTACTTC. Protein product: CASSSAPYEQYF. The rearrangement uses TRBV9 and TRBJ2-7, with no clear D. Germline assignment: CDR1 SGDLS and CDR2 YYNGEE. The CDR3 runs to 12 residues. The V and J ends lost 4 bases and 2 bases respectively, with 7 bases between them.

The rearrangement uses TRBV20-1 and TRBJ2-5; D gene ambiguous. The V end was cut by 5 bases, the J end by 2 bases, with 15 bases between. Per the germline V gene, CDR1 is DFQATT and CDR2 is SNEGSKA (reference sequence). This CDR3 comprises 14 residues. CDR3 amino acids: CSASPGSAQETQYF. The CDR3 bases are TGCAGTGCTTCCCCCGGGTCCGCACAAGAGACCCAGTACTTC.

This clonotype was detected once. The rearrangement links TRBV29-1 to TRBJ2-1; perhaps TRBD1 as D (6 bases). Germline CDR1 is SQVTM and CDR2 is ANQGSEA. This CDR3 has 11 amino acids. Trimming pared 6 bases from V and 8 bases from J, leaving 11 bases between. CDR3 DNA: TGCAGCGTACAGGGTGGCGATGAGCAGTTCTTC. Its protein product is CSVQGGDEQFF.

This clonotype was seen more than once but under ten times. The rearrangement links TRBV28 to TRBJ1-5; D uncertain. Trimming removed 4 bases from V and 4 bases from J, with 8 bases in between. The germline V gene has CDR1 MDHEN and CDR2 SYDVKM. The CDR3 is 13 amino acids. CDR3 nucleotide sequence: TGTGCCAGCAGTTCAGTACGGAATCAGCCCCAGCATTTT. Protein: CASSSVRNQPQHF.

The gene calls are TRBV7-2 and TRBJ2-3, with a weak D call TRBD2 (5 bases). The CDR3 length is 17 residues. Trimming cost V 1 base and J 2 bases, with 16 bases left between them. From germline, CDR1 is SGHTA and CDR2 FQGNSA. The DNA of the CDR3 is TGTGCCAGCAGCTTAGAAGGGAGACGGACCCTCACAGATACGCAGTATTTT. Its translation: CASSLEGRRTLTDTQYF.

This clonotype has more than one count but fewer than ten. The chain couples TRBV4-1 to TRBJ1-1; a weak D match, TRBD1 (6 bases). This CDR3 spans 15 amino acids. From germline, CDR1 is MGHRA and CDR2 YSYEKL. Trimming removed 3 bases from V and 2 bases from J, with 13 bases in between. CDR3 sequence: CASSQGWGANTEAFF. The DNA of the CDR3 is TGCGCCAGCAGCCAGGGTTGGGGGGCCAACACTGAAGCTTTCTTT.

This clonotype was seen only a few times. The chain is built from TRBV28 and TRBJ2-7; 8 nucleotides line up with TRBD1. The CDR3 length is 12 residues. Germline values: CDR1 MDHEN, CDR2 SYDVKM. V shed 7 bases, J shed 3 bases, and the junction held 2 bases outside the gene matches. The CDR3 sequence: CASTGQGYEQYV. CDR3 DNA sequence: TGTGCCAGCACTGGACAGGGCTACGAGCAGTACGTC.

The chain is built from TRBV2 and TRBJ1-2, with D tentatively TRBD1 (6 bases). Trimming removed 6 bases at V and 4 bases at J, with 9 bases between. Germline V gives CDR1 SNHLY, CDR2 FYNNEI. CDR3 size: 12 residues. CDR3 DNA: TGTGCCAGCAGGGGGGACATCTATGGCTACACCTTC. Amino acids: CASRGDIYGYTF.

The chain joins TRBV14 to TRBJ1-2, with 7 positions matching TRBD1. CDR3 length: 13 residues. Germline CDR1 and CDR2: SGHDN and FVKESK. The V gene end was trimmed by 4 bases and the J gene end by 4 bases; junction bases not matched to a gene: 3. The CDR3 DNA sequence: TGTGCCAGCAGCCCGACAGGGATCTATGGCTACACCTTC. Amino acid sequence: CASSPTGIYGYTF.

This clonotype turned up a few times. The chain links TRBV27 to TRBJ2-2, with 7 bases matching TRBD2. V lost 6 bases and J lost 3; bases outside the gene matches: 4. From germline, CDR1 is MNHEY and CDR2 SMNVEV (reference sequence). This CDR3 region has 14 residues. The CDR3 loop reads CASRGGDYTGELFF. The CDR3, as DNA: TGTGCCAGCAGGGGGGGGGACTACACCGGGGAGCTGTTTTTT.

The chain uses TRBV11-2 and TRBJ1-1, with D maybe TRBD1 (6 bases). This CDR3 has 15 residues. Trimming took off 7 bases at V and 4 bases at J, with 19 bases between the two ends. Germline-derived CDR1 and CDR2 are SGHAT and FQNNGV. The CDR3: CASKTGGQGSTEAFF. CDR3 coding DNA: TGTGCCAGCAAAACCGGTGGGCAGGGGAGCACTGAAGCTTTCTTT.

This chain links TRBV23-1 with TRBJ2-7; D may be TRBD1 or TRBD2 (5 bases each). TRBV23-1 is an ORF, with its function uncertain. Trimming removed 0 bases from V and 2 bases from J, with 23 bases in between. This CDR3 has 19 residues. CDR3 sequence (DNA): TGCGCCAGCAGTCAATCGTGGGGACGTGGCGTCAACTCTACCTACGAGCAGTACTTC. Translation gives CASSQSWGRGVNSTYEQYF.

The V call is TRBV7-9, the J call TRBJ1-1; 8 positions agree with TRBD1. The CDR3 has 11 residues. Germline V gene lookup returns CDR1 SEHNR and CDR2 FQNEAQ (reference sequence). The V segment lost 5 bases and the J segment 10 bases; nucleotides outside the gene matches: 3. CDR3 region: CASSLDRGAFF. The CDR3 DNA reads TGTGCCAGCAGCCTCGACAGGGGAGCTTTCTTT.

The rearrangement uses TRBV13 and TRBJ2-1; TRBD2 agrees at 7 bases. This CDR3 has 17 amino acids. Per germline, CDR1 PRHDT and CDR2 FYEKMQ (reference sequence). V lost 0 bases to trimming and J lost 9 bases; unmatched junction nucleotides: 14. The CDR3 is CASSLGRRGSGVGEQFF. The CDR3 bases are TGTGCCAGCAGCTTAGGCCGACGGGGGAGCGGGGTGGGTGAGCAGTTCTTC.

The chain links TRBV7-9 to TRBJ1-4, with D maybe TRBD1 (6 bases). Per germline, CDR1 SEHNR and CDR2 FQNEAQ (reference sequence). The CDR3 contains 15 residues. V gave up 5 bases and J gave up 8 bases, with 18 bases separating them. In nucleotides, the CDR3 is TGTGCCAGCAGCCCCGGGTGGGGGGCCGAAGAAAAACTGTTTTTT. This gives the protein CASSPGWGAEEKLFF.

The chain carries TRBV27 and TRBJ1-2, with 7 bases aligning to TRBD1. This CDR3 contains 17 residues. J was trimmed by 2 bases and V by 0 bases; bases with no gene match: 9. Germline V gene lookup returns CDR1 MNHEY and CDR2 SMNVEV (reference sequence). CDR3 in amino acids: CASSLSLPYRGNYGYTF. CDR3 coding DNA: TGTGCCAGCAGTTTATCTCTTCCGTACAGGGGAAACTATGGCTACACCTTC.

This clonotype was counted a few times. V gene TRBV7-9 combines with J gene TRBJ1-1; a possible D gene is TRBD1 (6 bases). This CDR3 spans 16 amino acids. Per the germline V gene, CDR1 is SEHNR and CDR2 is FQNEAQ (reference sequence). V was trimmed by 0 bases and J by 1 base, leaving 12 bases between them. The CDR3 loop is CASSLAYGRGNTEAFF. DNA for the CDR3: TGTGCCAGCAGCTTAGCGTACGGCAGGGGGAACACTGAAGCTTTCTTT. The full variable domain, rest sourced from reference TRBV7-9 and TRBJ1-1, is DTGVSQNPRHKITKRGQNVTFRCDPISEHNRLYWYRQTLGQGPEFLTYFQNEAQLEKSRLLSDRFSAERPKGSFSTLEIQRTEQGDSAMYLCASSLAYGRGNTEAFFGQGTRLTVV.

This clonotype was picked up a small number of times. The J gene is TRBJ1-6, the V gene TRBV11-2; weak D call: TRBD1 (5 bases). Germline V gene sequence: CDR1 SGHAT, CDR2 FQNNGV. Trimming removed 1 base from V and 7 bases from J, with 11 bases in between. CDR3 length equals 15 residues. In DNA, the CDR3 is TGTGCCAGCAGCTTAGGGGATTCAGGGAATTCACCCCTCCACTTT. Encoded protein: CASSLGDSGNSPLHF.

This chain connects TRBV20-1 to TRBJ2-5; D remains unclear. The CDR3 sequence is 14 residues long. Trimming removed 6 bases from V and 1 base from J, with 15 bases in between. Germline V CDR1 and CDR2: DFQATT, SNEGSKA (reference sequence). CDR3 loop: CSAQPRTIQETQYF. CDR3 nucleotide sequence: TGCAGTGCCCAGCCTAGGACGATCCAAGAGACCCAGTACTTC.

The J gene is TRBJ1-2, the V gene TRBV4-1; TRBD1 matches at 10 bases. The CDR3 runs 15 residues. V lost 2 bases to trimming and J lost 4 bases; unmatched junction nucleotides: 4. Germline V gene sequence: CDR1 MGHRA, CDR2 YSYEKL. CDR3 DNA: TGCGCCAGCAGCCAAAGGGACAGGGGTGTCTATGGCTACACCTTC. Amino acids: CASSQRDRGVYGYTF.

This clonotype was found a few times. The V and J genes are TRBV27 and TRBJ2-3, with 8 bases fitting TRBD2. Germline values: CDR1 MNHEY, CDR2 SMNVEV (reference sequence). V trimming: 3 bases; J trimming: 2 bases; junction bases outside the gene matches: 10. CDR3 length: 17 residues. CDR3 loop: CASSFYERGPYTDTQYF. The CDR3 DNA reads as TGTGCCAGCAGTTTCTACGAGCGGGGGCCGTACACAGATACGCAGTATTTT.